This T cell receptor beta chain was recovered during a study of regulatory T cells. Study findings and constraints: In CD3G-deficient patients, conventional CD4+ T cells were enriched for hydrophobic CDR3 residues at positions 6 and 7. Regulatory T cells showed the strongest V-J pair restriction and V/J gene skewing among patient repertoires.

V lost 1 base and J lost 2; bases outside the gene matches: 6. This CDR3 is built from 16 residues. Germline CDR1 is MNHNS and CDR2 is SASEGT. The primer mix had 52 TRBV and 13 TRBJ primers. The table came from immunoSEQ multiplex PCR; TCRdb's copy has only in-frame clones and leaves some out. The table records about 34,000 clones, roughly 93% of them present only once. To note about this clone: Antigen: not known.

All CD3G-deficient patients showed autoimmunity, more severe in two. Sorting split CD4+ cells into CD25-high CD127-low Tregs and CD25-low CD127-high conventional T cells. The rearrangement joins TRBV6-1 to TRBJ2-3; 7 bases fit TRBD2. The sequence derives from a child aged 2 to 9 with CD3G deficiency. The sequencing input was conventional CD4+ T cells sorted from blood. DNA for the CDR3: TGTGCCAGCAGTGAAGTCCCACTAGCGCTCACAGATACGCAGTATTTT. Residues: CASSEVPLALTDTQYF.